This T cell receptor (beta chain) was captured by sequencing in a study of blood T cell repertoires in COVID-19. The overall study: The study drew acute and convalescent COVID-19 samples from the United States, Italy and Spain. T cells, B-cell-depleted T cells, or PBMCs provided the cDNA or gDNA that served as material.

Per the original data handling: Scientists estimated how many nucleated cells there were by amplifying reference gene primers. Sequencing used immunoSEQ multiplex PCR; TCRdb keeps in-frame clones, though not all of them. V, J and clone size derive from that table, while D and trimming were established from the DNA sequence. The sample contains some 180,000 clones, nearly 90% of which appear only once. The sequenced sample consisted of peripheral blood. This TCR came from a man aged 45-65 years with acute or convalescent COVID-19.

The CDR3 is CASSVTSGNYNEQFF. The DNA for the CDR3 is TGTGCCAGCAGCGTAACTAGCGGGAACTACAATGAGCAGTTCTTC. The chain uses TRBV9 and TRBJ2-1; 10 bases fit TRBD2. Germline V gene lookup returns CDR1 SGDLS and CDR2 YYNGEE. There are 15 residues in the CDR3. The V and J ends lost 1 base and 3 bases, in that order; junction bases with no gene match: 1.